A selection of T cell receptor beta chains follows, all from one sample in a study of blood T cell repertoires in COVID-19. The assay was immunoSEQ multiplex PCR, and TCRdb's table has in-frame clones only and misses some. The sample shows about 370,000 clones, 80% to 90% of them seen only once. The sequencing input was peripheral blood. The receptors were sampled from a woman in her thirties with COVID-19, enrolled during active disease. The CDR3 runs from the conserved cysteine through the conserved F or W. Each record gives: V gene, CDR3 length, J gene, D gene, clone size, CDR3 DNA, CDR3 protein. D genes are given only for firm matches. Size values are once, few and many counts, or a class for expanded clones, and some rows have none.

V: TRBV29-1; length: 14; J: TRBJ1-2; D: TRBD1; size: .; DNA: TGCAGCGTTGGGCTCCCACAGGGGATCTATGGCTACACCTTC; CDR3: CSVGLPQGIYGYTF
V: TRBV7-2; length: 16; J: TRBJ2-5; D: TRBD2; size: few; DNA: TGTGCCAGCAGCTCTTCCCTGGCGGGAGGAACGGAGACCCAGTACTTC; CDR3: CASSSSLAGGTETQYF
V: TRBV19; length: 15; J: TRBJ1-2; D: TRBD1; size: .; DNA: TGTGCCAGTAGTATAGAACAGGGGCCTAAGTATGGCTACACCTTC; CDR3: CASSIEQGPKYGYTF
V: TRBV7-9; length: 16; J: TRBJ1-2; D: .; size: .; DNA: TGTGCCAGCAGCTCGGGTCCGTCCCAGTTGAACTATGGCTACACCTTC; CDR3: CASSSGPSQLNYGYTF
V: TRBV19; length: 15; J: TRBJ1-2; D: .; size: .; DNA: TGTGCCAGTAGGCCCCTACAGGGAAAGGCTTCGGGCTACACCTTC; CDR3: CASRPLQGKASGYTF
V: TRBV24-1; length: 17; J: TRBJ2-3; D: TRBD2; size: .; DNA: TGTGCCACCAGTGATTCTACTAGCGGGAGACTGACAGATACGCAGTATTTT; CDR3: CATSDSTSGRLTDTQYF
V: TRBV19; length: 16; J: TRBJ1-5; D: TRBD1; size: .; DNA: TGTGCCAGTAGTATACAGTCGACAGGGGGCTATCAGCCCCAGCATTTT; CDR3: CASSIQSTGGYQPQHF
V: TRBV21-1; length: 18; J: TRBJ2-4; D: .; size: .; DNA: TGTGCCAGCAGCAATCGGGGGGAAGGAGTTATAGGCAAAAACATTCAGTACTTC; CDR3: CASSNRGEGVIGKNIQYF
V: TRBV2; length: 14; J: TRBJ1-1; D: TRBD1; size: .; DNA: TGTGCCAGCGTGGTAGACAGGGGGCACCGTGAAGCTTTCTTT; CDR3: CASVVDRGHREAFF
V: TRBV24-1; length: 20; J: TRBJ2-2; D: TRBD1; size: .; DNA: TGTGCCACCAGTGCCCCCTTGGGGACAGGGGCTTTGGCGATCACCGGGGAGCTGTTTTTT; CDR3: CATSAPLGTGALAITGELFF
V: TRBV5-5; length: 13; J: TRBJ2-7; D: TRBD1; size: .; DNA: TGTGCCAGCAGCGCTGGACAGGGGGGCGAGCAGTACTTC; CDR3: CASSAGQGGEQYF
V: TRBV6-4; length: 16; J: TRBJ2-6; D: TRBD1; size: few; DNA: TGTGCCAGCAGCCCGACAGGGTTCACTGGGGCCAACGTCCTGACTTTC; CDR3: CASSPTGFTGANVLTF
V: TRBV15; length: 15; J: TRBJ2-5; D: .; size: .; DNA: TGTGCCACCAGCAGAGCGCTACAGGGTGTGGAGACCCAGTACTTC; CDR3: CATSRALQGVETQYF
V: TRBV28; length: 15; J: TRBJ2-1; D: TRBD1; size: .; DNA: TGTGCCAGCAAGGCCCAGGGACAGGGGAGGAATGAGCAGTTCTTC; CDR3: CASKAQGQGRNEQFF
V: TRBV9; length: 15; J: TRBJ2-3; D: .; size: .; DNA: TGTGCCAGCAGCGGACAGGATTCTAGCACAGATACGCAGTATTTT; CDR3: CASSGQDSSTDTQYF
V: TRBV5-6; length: 15; J: TRBJ2-5; D: .; size: .; DNA: TGTGCCAGCTCTTGGGGTAGGATAAGGGGGGAGACCCAGTACTTC; CDR3: CASSWGRIRGETQYF
V: TRBV10-3; length: 17; J: TRBJ2-3; D: TRBD1; size: .; DNA: TGTGCCATCAGTGTTAGCCGGACAGGAGGCAACACAGATACGCAGTATTTT; CDR3: CAISVSRTGGNTDTQYF
V: TRBV7-2; length: 15; J: TRBJ2-1; D: .; size: .; DNA: TGTGCCAGCAGCCCACGGGTAGCCGAAAACAATGAGCAGTTCTTC; CDR3: CASSPRVAENNEQFF
V: TRBV5-1; length: 15; J: TRBJ2-1; D: TRBD1; size: .; DNA: TGCGCCAGCAGCACTCCGGGACAGGGGGTAGATGAGCAGTTCTTC; CDR3: CASSTPGQGVDEQFF
V: TRBV2; length: 16; J: TRBJ2-3; D: TRBD1; size: .; DNA: TGTGCCAGCAATCGGTTCCAAACAGGGGGCACAGATACGCAGTATTTT; CDR3: CASNRFQTGGTDTQYF
V: TRBV7-8; length: 15; J: TRBJ2-3; D: .; size: .; DNA: TGTGCCAGCAGCGCACTAGGAGCTAGCACAGATACGCAGTATTTT; CDR3: CASSALGASTDTQYF
V: TRBV25-1; length: 11; J: TRBJ2-1; D: .; size: .; DNA: TGTGCCAGCCGCAGGGATTATGAGCAGTTCTTC; CDR3: CASRRDYEQFF
V: TRBV4-3; length: 18; J: TRBJ1-4; D: .; size: .; DNA: TGCGCCAGCAGCCAAGTTTCCGGAGCGGGGAACGATAATGAAAAACTGTTTTTT; CDR3: CASSQVSGAGNDNEKLFF
V: TRBV6-6; length: 15; J: TRBJ2-4; D: .; size: .; DNA: TGTGCCAGCAGTTACTGGGGCGGGGAGAAAAACATTCAGTACTTC; CDR3: CASSYWGGEKNIQYF
V: TRBV28; length: 13; J: TRBJ1-2; D: .; size: .; DNA: TGTGCCAGCAGTACGGGTAATATTGATGGCTACACCTTC; CDR3: CASSTGNIDGYTF
V: TRBV2; length: 19; J: TRBJ2-3; D: TRBD2; size: .; DNA: TGTGCCAGCAGCGAAACCCCCCGGGGTAGCGGGGGTAGGTCAGATACGCAGTATTTT; CDR3: CASSETPRGSGGRSDTQYF
V: TRBV2; length: 14; J: TRBJ2-5; D: .; size: .; DNA: TGTGCCAGCAATCTATTGTGGTCCCCAGAGACCCAGTACTTC; CDR3: CASNLLWSPETQYF
V: TRBV5-1; length: 14; J: TRBJ2-7; D: .; size: .; DNA: TGCGCCAGCAGCCCTCGGGTCAGCTCCTACGAGCAGTACTTC; CDR3: CASSPRVSSYEQYF
V: TRBV11-2; length: 16; J: TRBJ1-6; D: .; size: .; DNA: TGTGCCAGCAGCCCCGAAGCCCCACAGAATAATTCACCCCTCCACTTT; CDR3: CASSPEAPQNNSPLHF
V: TRBV3-1/TRBV3-2; length: 14; J: TRBJ2-2; D: TRBD2; size: .; DNA: TGTGCCAGCAGCCGGACTAGCCTTTACGGGGAGCTGTTTTTT; CDR3: CASSRTSLYGELFF
V: TRBV10-3; length: 15; J: TRBJ2-1; D: .; size: .; DNA: TGTGCCATCAGTGCCGGGGGAACCCCTTCAAATGAGCAGTTCTTC; CDR3: CAISAGGTPSNEQFF
V: TRBV2; length: 14; J: TRBJ2-5; D: TRBD2; size: .; DNA: TGTGCCAGCAACACGCGGGGGGGCGGGGAGACCCAGTACTTC; CDR3: CASNTRGGGETQYF
V: TRBV6-5; length: 15; J: TRBJ2-7; D: .; size: .; DNA: TGTGCCAGCAGTTACTCGGGACATGAGTCTTACGAGCAGTACTTC; CDR3: CASSYSGHESYEQYF
V: TRBV2; length: 14; J: TRBJ1-2; D: .; size: .; DNA: TGTGCCAGCAGTGAAGACTCCGAGACATATGGCTACACCTTC; CDR3: CASSEDSETYGYTF
V: TRBV24-1; length: 13; J: TRBJ2-1; D: TRBD2; size: .; DNA: TGTGCCACCTCCCCCAGGAGCGGGGATGAGCAGTTCTTC; CDR3: CATSPRSGDEQFF
V: TRBV18; length: 14; J: TRBJ2-7; D: .; size: .; DNA: TGTGCCAGCTCACCACGCGGACAGACCTACGAGCAGTACTTC; CDR3: CASSPRGQTYEQYF
V: TRBV4-3; length: 15; J: TRBJ1-5; D: .; size: .; DNA: TGCGCCAGCAGCCAAGATAACAGGCGCTATCAGCCCCAGCATTTT; CDR3: CASSQDNRRYQPQHF
V: TRBV28; length: 13; J: TRBJ1-2; D: TRBD1; size: .; DNA: TGTGCCAGCAGTTTGGACAGGGGGCTTGGCTACACCTTC; CDR3: CASSLDRGLGYTF
V: TRBV6-2/TRBV6-3; length: 16; J: TRBJ2-2; D: .; size: once; DNA: TGTGCCAGCAGTTACTTCCCAGGGTTGGACACCGGGGAGCTGTTTTTT; CDR3: CASSYFPGLDTGELFF
V: TRBV4-3; length: 15; J: TRBJ2-7; D: TRBD2; size: .; DNA: TGCGCCAGCAGCCAGACGGGGACTAACTACTACGAGCAGTACTTC; CDR3: CASSQTGTNYYEQYF
V: TRBV7-2; length: 16; J: TRBJ2-3; D: TRBD2; size: .; DNA: TGTGCCAGCAGCATATTAGCGGGAGGGCCCGTGGATACGCAGTATTTT; CDR3: CASSILAGGPVDTQYF
V: TRBV3-1/TRBV3-2; length: 14; J: TRBJ2-1; D: .; size: .; DNA: TGTGCCAGCAGCCTCGAGGGCGTTCACAATGAGCAGTTCTTC; CDR3: CASSLEGVHNEQFF
V: TRBV7-2; length: 13; J: TRBJ1-1; D: .; size: .; DNA: TGTGCCAGCAGCGATTCCAGGGGTTGGGGAGCTTTCTTT; CDR3: CASSDSRGWGAFF
V: TRBV4-1; length: 16; J: TRBJ1-5; D: .; size: .; DNA: TGCGCCAGCAGCCAAGAAGACACCGTCGACAATCAGCCCCAGCATTTT; CDR3: CASSQEDTVDNQPQHF
V: TRBV4-3; length: 18; J: TRBJ2-3; D: .; size: once; DNA: TGCGCCAGCAGCCACCAACTGGGGGGGGCGCGAAGCACAGATACGCAGTATTTT; CDR3: CASSHQLGGARSTDTQYF
V: TRBV19; length: 15; J: TRBJ1-2; D: .; size: .; DNA: TGTGCCAGTACCGTCGGGGGGTTCAAGAACTATGGCTACACCTTC; CDR3: CASTVGGFKNYGYTF
V: TRBV28; length: 14; J: TRBJ1-6; D: .; size: .; DNA: TGTGCCAGTACACGCAACTCCTATAATTCACCCCTCCACTTT; CDR3: CASTRNSYNSPLHF
V: TRBV6-5; length: 14; J: TRBJ1-6; D: .; size: .; DNA: TGTGCCAGCAGATCCGGCTCCTATAATTCACCCCTCCACTTT; CDR3: CASRSGSYNSPLHF
V: TRBV6-2/TRBV6-3; length: 18; J: TRBJ2-7; D: .; size: once; DNA: TGTGCCAGCAGTTACTCGACTTCTCTGCGGGGCGAAACCTACGAGCAGTACTTC; CDR3: CASSYSTSLRGETYEQYF
V: TRBV9; length: 18; J: TRBJ2-3; D: .; size: .; DNA: TGTGCCAGCAGTTACCTCAAATGGACACCCTCTAGCACAGATACGCAGTATTTT; CDR3: CASSYLKWTPSSTDTQYF
V: TRBV11-2; length: 16; J: TRBJ2-3; D: TRBD1; size: .; DNA: TGTGCCAGCAGCTCGGGGACAGCCCCGGGCACAGATACGCAGTATTTT; CDR3: CASSSGTAPGTDTQYF
V: TRBV7-8; length: 17; J: TRBJ2-3; D: TRBD2; size: .; DNA: TGTGCCAGCAGCCACGGGGGGGCTAGCGTCCTCCCAGATACGCAGTATTTT; CDR3: CASSHGGASVLPDTQYF
V: TRBV6-5; length: 15; J: TRBJ2-2; D: TRBD1; size: .; DNA: TGTGCCAGCAGGCCTGTGACAGGGGTCACCGGGGAGCTGTTTTTT; CDR3: CASRPVTGVTGELFF